Following are 25 T cell receptor beta chains from one sample sequenced in a study of shared clonotypes between healthy human individuals. The protocol was immunoSEQ multiplex PCR, while the TCRdb copy is restricted to in-frame clones and leaves out a portion. The repertoire holds about 340,000 clones, with more than 60% as singletons. Material: memory CD4+ T cells sorted from blood. Subset described: CD45RA-negative fraction. The receptors derive from a man between 25 and 39 years old in good health.

The gene calls are TRBV5-4 and TRBJ2-1, with 9 bases matching TRBD2. Trimming at V came to 1 base and at J to 9 bases, leaving 11 bases not matched to a gene. CDR3 length: 16 residues. The germline V gene encodes CDR1 SGHNT and CDR2 YYREEE (reference sequence). DNA for the CDR3: TGTGCCAGCAGCTTGTGGGCTAGCGGGATGAGGGCTGAGCAGTTCTTC. Translation gives CASSLWASGMRAEQFF. The whole variable domain, remainder taken from reference TRBV5-4 and TRBJ2-1, is ETGVTQSPTHLIKTRGQQVTLRCSSQSGHNTVSWYQQALGQGPQFIFQYYREEENGRGNFPPRFSGLQFPNYSSELNVNALELDDSALYLCASSLWASGMRAEQFFGPGTRLTVL.

The chain employs TRBV5-4 and TRBJ1-1, with TRBD1 matching over 9 bases. CDR1 SGHNT and CDR2 YYREEE come from the germline V gene (reference sequence). This CDR3 region has 15 residues. V shed 4 bases, J shed 6 bases, and the junction held 10 bases outside the gene matches. CDR3 region: CASSLPGTGFSEAFF. The CDR3 coding sequence is TGTGCCAGCAGCCTACCGGGGACAGGGTTTTCTGAAGCTTTCTTT.

This clone was counted only a few times. The V gene is TRBV5-1, the J gene TRBJ2-2, with 10 bases fitting TRBD1. This CDR3 is built from 17 residues. Trimming cost V 1 base and J 4 bases; bases outside gene matches: 7. Germline V gene data show CDR1 as SGHRS and CDR2 as YFSETQ. This chain's CDR3 is CASSLFLGQGFTGELFF. DNA for the CDR3: TGCGCCAGCAGCTTGTTCCTGGGACAGGGGTTCACCGGGGAGCTGTTTTTT.

CDR3 loop: CASSKTALGEKLFF. In DNA form, the CDR3 reads TGCGCCAGCAGCAAGACAGCCCTCGGGGAAAAACTGTTTTTT. This chain connects TRBV5-1 to TRBJ1-4, with D tentatively TRBD1 (5 bases). CDR3 size: 14 residues. V was clipped by 4 bases and J by 8 bases, with 15 bases between them. Germline V gene data show CDR1 as SGHRS and CDR2 as YFSETQ.

The rearrangement joins TRBV11-3 to TRBJ2-1, with D perhaps TRBD1 (6 bases). CDR1 SGHNT and CDR2 YENEEA come from the germline V gene. Trimming took off 3 bases at V and 8 bases at J, with 17 bases between the two ends. The CDR3 loop spans 15 amino acids. The CDR3 sequence: CASSFEGTGTHEQFF. In nucleotides, the CDR3 is TGTGCCAGCAGCTTCGAAGGTACAGGGACCCATGAGCAGTTCTTC.

This clone was observed once. The chain couples TRBV28 to TRBJ2-7; D is uncertain. This CDR3 is built from 13 residues. CDR1 and CDR2 (germline): MDHEN, SYDVKM. The ends were cut back, 6 bases at V and 6 bases at J, with 15 bases in the middle. The CDR3 coding sequence is TGTGCCAGCAGACCACCGCTCGGGCTCGAGCAGTACTTC. As protein: CASRPPLGLEQYF.

The chain combines TRBV14 with TRBJ1-1; possible D gene TRBD1, 5 bases. CDR1 and CDR2 from the germline V gene are SGHDN and FVKESK. The V end was cut by 1 base, the J end by 0 bases, with 9 bases between. The CDR3 runs 15 residues. CDR3 in DNA: TGTGCCAGCAGCCAAGGAGGGGCATTGAACACTGAAGCTTTCTTT. It yields the protein CASSQGGALNTEAFF.

This clone has only a few counts. The chain employs TRBV9 and TRBJ2-7; unclear D gene. The length of the CDR3 is 14 residues. Looked up from germline, CDR1 is SGDLS and CDR2 is YYNGEE. V lost 4 bases, J lost 6 bases, and 17 bases lay in between. DNA for the CDR3: TGTGCCAGCAGCCCCATAGGACCTTTCACCGAGCAGTACTTC. This sequence encodes CASSPIGPFTEQYF.

The chain carries TRBV5-4 and TRBJ2-7, with D maybe TRBD2 (7 bases). V was cut by 2 bases and J by 3 bases, with 12 bases left in between. Germline CDR1 and CDR2: SGHNT and YYREEE (reference sequence). The CDR3 runs 14 residues. The CDR3 here is CASSFGGALYEQYF. The CDR3, as DNA: TGTGCCAGCAGCTTTGGGGGGGCGCTCTACGAGCAGTACTTC.

This clone was counted between two and nine times. This chain links TRBV7-8 with TRBJ2-3; D is unresolved. CDR1 is SGHVS and CDR2 is FQNEAQ in the germline V gene. Trimming left V 10 bases short and J 1 base short, with 9 bases between. The CDR3 runs 12 residues. The CDR3 region is CATARGTDTQYF. The CDR3 DNA sequence: TGTGCCACCGCCCGAGGCACAGATACGCAGTATTTT.

CDR3 coding DNA: TGTGCCAGTACCCAGCAGGGGGGCACCGGGGAGCTGTTTTTT. This codes for CASTQQGGTGELFF. J is TRBJ2-2 and V is TRBV28; D may be TRBD1 (7 bases). CDR1 MDHEN and CDR2 SYDVKM come from the germline V gene. This CDR3 has 14 amino acids. V lost 9 bases to trimming and J lost 4 bases, with 15 bases between them.

The rearrangement uses TRBV14 and TRBJ2-2; D is undetermined. Deletions cut 6 bases from V and 5 bases from J, with 13 bases between. Germline-derived CDR1 and CDR2 are SGHDN and FVKESK. This CDR3 has 14 amino acids. CDR3 protein: CASSIFGSTGELFF. The CDR3 region has the DNA TGTGCCAGCAGTATATTCGGGTCGACCGGGGAGCTGTTTTTT.

This clone appeared a few times. The CDR3 DNA reads as TGTGCCAGCAGTTTGCAGACAGGGTTTAACTATGGCTACACCTTC. This encodes CASSLQTGFNYGYTF. This chain uses TRBV28 with TRBJ1-2; TRBD1 agrees at 7 bases. V shed 3 bases, J shed 1 base, and the junction held 5 bases outside the gene matches. Germline loops: CDR1 MDHEN, CDR2 SYDVKM. This CDR3 region has 15 residues.

The V call is TRBV7-2, the J call TRBJ2-1; 7 bases agree with TRBD1. The CDR3 spans 15 residues. Trimming at V came to 5 bases and at J to 4 bases, leaving 8 bases not matched to a gene. Looked up from germline, CDR1 is SGHTA and CDR2 is FQGNSA. For the CDR3, the DNA is TGTGCCAGCAGCCACCGGACAGGACCATACAATGAGCAGTTCTTC. It translates to CASSHRTGPYNEQFF. Variable domain in full (rest from reference TRBV7-2 and TRBJ2-1): GAGVSQSPSNKVTEKGKDVELRCDPISGHTALYWYRQSLGQGLEFLIYFQGNSAPDKSGLPSDRFSAERTGGSVSTLTIQRTQQEDSAVYLCASSHRTGPYNEQFFGPGTRLTVL.

The V call is TRBV5-6, the J call TRBJ2-2; D tentatively reads TRBD1 or TRBD2 (5 bases each). Germline V gene sequence: CDR1 SGHDT, CDR2 YYEEEE. There are 16 residues in the CDR3. V dropped 4 bases and J dropped 1 base, with 14 bases sitting between them. In DNA form, the CDR3 reads TGTGCCAGCAGCGAAGGGGAGAGGCGGAACACCGGGGAGCTGTTTTTT. Protein product: CASSEGERRNTGELFF.

This clone showed up many times. Other DNA sequences within the sample encode an identical CDR3. V gene TRBV6-1 combines with J gene TRBJ1-2; D remains unclear. This CDR3 is built from 13 residues. CDR1 is MNHNS and CDR2 is SASEGT in the germline V gene. Trimming cost V 2 bases and J 0 bases, with 4 bases left between them. CDR3 sequence: CASSERPNYGYTF. The CDR3 DNA is TGTGCCAGCAGTGAACGGCCTAACTATGGCTACACCTTC.

The chain is built from TRBV23-1 and TRBJ1-2; 9 nucleotides match TRBD1. TRBV23-1 is labeled an ORF, and its function is uncertain. This CDR3 has 17 residues. Trimming took 3 bases from V and 0 from J; bases not matched to a gene: 8. CDR3 region: CASSQCGTGRTNYGYTF. The CDR3, as DNA: TGCGCCAGCAGTCAGTGCGGGACAGGGAGGACTAACTATGGCTACACCTTC.

This clone has more than one count but fewer than ten. The rearrangement joins TRBV25-1 to TRBJ1-5; D is uncertain. V lost 1 base and J lost 1, with 14 bases in between. Germline values: CDR1 MGHDK, CDR2 SYGVNS. The CDR3 runs to 17 residues. This chain's CDR3 is CASSESRGDRSNQPQHF. In nucleotides, the CDR3 is TGTGCCAGCAGTGAATCTCGCGGGGATAGGAGCAATCAGCCCCAGCATTTT.

This clone came up many times. The chain is built from TRBV5-5 and TRBJ1-4; the D gene is possibly TRBD1 (5 bases). This CDR3 is built from 14 residues. V was shortened by 4 bases and J by 6 bases, with 13 bases between the two germline ends. Germline CDR1 SGHKS, CDR2 YYEKEE (reference sequence). This CDR3 is CASSPGAAYEKLFF. As DNA, the CDR3 is TGTGCCAGCAGCCCCGGGGCGGCCTATGAAAAACTGTTTTTT.

Comment on this clone: Other DNA sequences in the same sample also yield this CDR3. The CDR3 spells CAWSVLDEQYF. DNA of the CDR3: TGTGCCTGGAGTGTACTTGACGAGCAGTACTTC. This chain uses TRBV30 with TRBJ2-7; D unresolved. V gave up 0 bases and J gave up 5 bases, with 5 bases separating them. This CDR3 contains 11 residues. Germline V gives CDR1 GTSNPN, CDR2 SVGIG (reference sequence).

The V gene is TRBV28, the J gene TRBJ2-1; D unresolved. Between the trimmed V and J ends, which lost 4 bases and 11 bases, there was a span of 12 bases. Germline assignment: CDR1 MDHEN and CDR2 SYDVKM. There are 12 residues in the CDR3. CDR3 residues: CASSSRSKKQFF. The CDR3 nucleotides read TGTGCCAGCAGTTCTCGTTCTAAGAAGCAGTTCTTC.

Details on this clone: At one of its ends the junction is not consistent with the germline gene, which may arise from a read error. The chain recombines TRBV29-1 with TRBJ2-3, with TRBD1 as a possible D gene (5 bases). The CDR3 is 14 residues long. Germline CDR1 SQVTM, CDR2 ANQGSEA. This CDR3 is CSVEGVTGTDTQYF. The CDR3 DNA is TGCAGCGTCGAAGGGGTCACCGGTACAGATACGCAGTATTTT.

As DNA, the CDR3 is TGTGCCAGCAGCCCGGGACAGGGTATTGGTTACTGGCAGTTCTTC. Amino acids: CASSPGQGIGYWQFF. The chain recombines TRBV2 with TRBJ2-1; 9 bases agree with TRBD1. Looked up from germline, CDR1 is SNHLY and CDR2 is FYNNEI. The CDR3 has 15 residues. Trimming at V came to 6 bases and at J to 12 bases, leaving 15 bases not matched to a gene. Full variable domain (rest looked up from reference TRBV2 and TRBJ2-1): EPEVTQTPSHQVTQMGQEVILRCVPISNHLYFYWYRQILGQKVEFLVSFYNNEISEKSEIFDDQFSVERPDGSNFTLKIRSTKLEDSAMYFCASSPGQGIGYWQFFGPGTRLTVL.

This chain connects TRBV2 to TRBJ2-1; a weak D match, TRBD2 (6 bases). This CDR3 has 15 amino acids. Deletions cut 8 bases from V and 3 bases from J, with 17 bases between. Germline-derived CDR1 and CDR2 are SNHLY and FYNNEI. CDR3 amino acids: CASRLLAGGYNEQFF. CDR3 bases: TGTGCCAGCCGATTACTAGCAGGAGGCTACAATGAGCAGTTCTTC.

The chain employs TRBV5-4 and TRBJ2-2; a possible D gene is TRBD1 (6 bases). V was clipped by 2 bases and J by 1 base, with 12 bases between them. In germline, CDR1 is SGHNT, CDR2 YYREEE (reference sequence). This CDR3 comprises 16 residues. The CDR3: CASSFQGSLNTGELFF. The CDR3 DNA reads TGTGCCAGCAGCTTCCAGGGGTCCTTGAACACCGGGGAGCTGTTTTTT.